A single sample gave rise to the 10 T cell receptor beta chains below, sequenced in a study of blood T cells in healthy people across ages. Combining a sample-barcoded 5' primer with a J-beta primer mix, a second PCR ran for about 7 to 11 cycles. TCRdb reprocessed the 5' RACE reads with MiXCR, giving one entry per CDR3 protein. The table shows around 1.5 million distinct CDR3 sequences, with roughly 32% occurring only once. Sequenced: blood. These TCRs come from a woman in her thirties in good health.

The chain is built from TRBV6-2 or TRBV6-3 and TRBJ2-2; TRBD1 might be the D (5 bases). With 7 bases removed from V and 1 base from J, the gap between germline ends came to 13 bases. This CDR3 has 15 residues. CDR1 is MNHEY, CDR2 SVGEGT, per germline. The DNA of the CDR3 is TGTGCCAGCAACAAGCAAAGGGGGAACACCGGGGAGCTGTTTTTT. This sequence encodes CASNKQRGNTGELFF.

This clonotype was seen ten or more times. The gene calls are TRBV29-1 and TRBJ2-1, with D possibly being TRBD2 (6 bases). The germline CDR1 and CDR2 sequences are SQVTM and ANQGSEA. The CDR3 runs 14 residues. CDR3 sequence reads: CGTSQGSSYNEQFF. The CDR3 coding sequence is TGCGGGACTTCTCAGGGCAGCTCCTACAATGAGCAGTTCTTC.

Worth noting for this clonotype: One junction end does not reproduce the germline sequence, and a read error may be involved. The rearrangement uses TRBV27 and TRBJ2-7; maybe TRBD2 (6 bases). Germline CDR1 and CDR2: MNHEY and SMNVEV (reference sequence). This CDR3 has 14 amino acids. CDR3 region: CTSRSRRGGYEQYF. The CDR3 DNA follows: TGTACCAGCAGGTCGAGGAGGGGAGGTTACGAGCAGTACTTC.

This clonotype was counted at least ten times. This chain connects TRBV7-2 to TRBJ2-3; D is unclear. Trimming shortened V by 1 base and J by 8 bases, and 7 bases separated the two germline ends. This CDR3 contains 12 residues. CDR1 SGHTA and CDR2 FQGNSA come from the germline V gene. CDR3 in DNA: TGTGCCAGCAGCTTAGATGTGGGTACGCAGTATTTT. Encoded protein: CASSLDVGTQYF.

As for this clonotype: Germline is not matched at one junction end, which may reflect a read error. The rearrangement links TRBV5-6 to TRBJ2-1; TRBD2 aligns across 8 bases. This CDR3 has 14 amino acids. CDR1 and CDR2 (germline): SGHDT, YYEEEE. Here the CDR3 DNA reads TGTGCCAGCAGCTTCAGCGGGGGAGCCAATGAGCAGTGCTTC. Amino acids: CASSFSGGANEQCF.

CDR3 in amino acids: CSVEDATISGANVLTF. The CDR3 coding sequence is TGCAGCGTTGAGGACGCCACAATTTCTGGGGCCAACGTCCTGACTTTC. V is TRBV29-1 and J is TRBJ2-6; D is ambiguous. This CDR3 is 16 amino acids long. Germline V gene sequence: CDR1 SQVTM, CDR2 ANQGSEA. The V gene lost 3 bases and the J gene lost 1 base, with 13 bases spanning the gap. Full variable domain (rest looked up from reference TRBV29-1 and TRBJ2-6): SAVISQKPSRDICQRGTSLTIQCQVDSQVTMMFWYRQQPGQSLTLIATANQGSEATYESGFVIDKFPISRPNLTFSTLTVSNMSPEDSSIYLCSVEDATISGANVLTFGAGSRLTVL.

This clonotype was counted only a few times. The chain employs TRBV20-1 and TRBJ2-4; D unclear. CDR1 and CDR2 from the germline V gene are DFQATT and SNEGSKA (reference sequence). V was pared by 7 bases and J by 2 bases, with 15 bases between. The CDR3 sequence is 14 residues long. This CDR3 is CSVPRQTTKNIQYF. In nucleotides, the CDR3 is TGCAGTGTTCCGCGCCAGACCACCAAAAACATTCAGTACTTC.

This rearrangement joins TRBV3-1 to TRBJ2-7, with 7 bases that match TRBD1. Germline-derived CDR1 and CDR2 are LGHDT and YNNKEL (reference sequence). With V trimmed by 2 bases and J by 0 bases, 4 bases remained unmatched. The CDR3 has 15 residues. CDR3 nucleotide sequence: TGTGCCAGCAGCCAAACCCGACAGGGCTCCTACGAGCAGTACTTC. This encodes CASSQTRQGSYEQYF.

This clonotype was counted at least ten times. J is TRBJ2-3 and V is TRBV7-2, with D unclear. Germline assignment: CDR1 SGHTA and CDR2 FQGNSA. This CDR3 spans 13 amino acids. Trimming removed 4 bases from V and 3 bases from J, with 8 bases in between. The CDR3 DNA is TGTGCCAGCAGCTCGCGGATGACAGATACGCAGTATTTT. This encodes CASSSRMTDTQYF.

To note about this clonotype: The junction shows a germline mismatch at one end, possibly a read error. The chain's CDR3 is CANSQETSGRSYEQYF. The CDR3, as DNA: TGTGCCAACAGCCAAGAAACTAGCGGGAGATCCTACGAGCAGTACTTC. The chain couples TRBV4-2 to TRBJ2-7; 11 nucleotides line up with TRBD2. Germline V gene sequence: CDR1 LGHNA, CDR2 YNFKEQ. This CDR3 spans 16 amino acids.